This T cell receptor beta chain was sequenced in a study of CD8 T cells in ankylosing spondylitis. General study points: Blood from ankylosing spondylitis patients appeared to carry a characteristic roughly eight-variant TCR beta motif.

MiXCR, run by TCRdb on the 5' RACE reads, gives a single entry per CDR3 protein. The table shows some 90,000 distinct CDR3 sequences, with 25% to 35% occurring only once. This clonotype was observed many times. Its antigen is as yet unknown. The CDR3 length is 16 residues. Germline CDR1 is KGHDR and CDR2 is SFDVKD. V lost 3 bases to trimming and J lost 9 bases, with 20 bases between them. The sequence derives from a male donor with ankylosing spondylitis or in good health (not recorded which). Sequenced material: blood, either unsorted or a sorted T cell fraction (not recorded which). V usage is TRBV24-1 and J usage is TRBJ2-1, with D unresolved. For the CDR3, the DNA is TGTGCCACCAGTGATGCCCGGATTTTGAGGCAGAGTGAGCAGTTCTTC. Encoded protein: CATSDARILRQSEQFF.